Shown below are 27 T cell receptor beta chains from a single sample sequenced in a study of OX40 agonist ivuxolimab in advanced cancers. Assay used: immunoSEQ multiplex PCR; TCRdb lists only in-frame clones, some missing. The data contain over 150,000 clones, 94% of them singletons. Here the sequenced sample was CD4+ or CD8+ T cells sorted from blood, taken in a trial of the OX40 agonist ivuxolimab. The receptors stem from an adult with an advanced solid tumor such as melanoma, head and neck, liver or kidney cancer.

The chain carries TRBV5-1 and TRBJ2-5; TRBD2 agrees at 10 bases. V was clipped by 3 bases and J by 1 base; unmatched bases: 3. The germline gives CDR1 SGHRS, CDR2 YFSETQ. This CDR3 has 15 amino acids. CDR3: CASSSIAGGQETQYF. DNA for the CDR3: TGCGCCAGCAGCTCCATAGCGGGGGGCCAAGAGACCCAGTACTTC. Together with reference TRBV5-1 and TRBJ2-5, the CDR3 gives the full variable domain: KAGVTQTPRYLIKTRGQQVTLSCSPISGHRSVSWYQQTPGQGLQFLFEYFSETQRNKGNFPGRFSGRQFSNSRSEMNVSTLELGDSALYLCASSSIAGGQETQYFGPGTRLLVL.

The chain is built from TRBV28 and TRBJ2-5; 9 positions agree with TRBD1. The CDR3 loop spans 17 amino acids. Germline trimming cut 5 bases from V and 5 bases from J; bases unmatched to any gene: 15. In germline, CDR1 is MDHEN, CDR2 SYDVKM. The CDR3 sequence is CASSGGPLTGGRETQYF. The CDR3 nucleotides are TGTGCCAGCAGTGGAGGACCCCTCACAGGGGGCAGGGAGACCCAGTACTTC.

The rearrangement joins TRBV7-2 to TRBJ2-2, with D unresolved. V was pared by 5 bases and J by 4 bases, with 5 bases between. The CDR3 runs 12 residues. The germline V gene encodes CDR1 SGHTA and CDR2 FQGNSA. The CDR3 is CASSSFTGELFF. CDR3 in DNA: TGTGCCAGCAGCAGCTTCACCGGGGAGCTGTTTTTT.

The chain recombines TRBV15 with TRBJ1-1; TRBD1 matches at 11 bases. The CDR3 loop spans 17 amino acids. CDR1 is LNHNV and CDR2 is YYDKDF in the germline V gene (reference sequence). V lost 4 bases to trimming and J lost 4 bases; unmatched junction nucleotides: 11. The CDR3 spells CATSKEGTGGRRTEAFF. The CDR3 DNA reads as TGTGCCACCAGCAAAGAGGGGACAGGGGGTAGGCGCACTGAAGCTTTCTTT.

In nucleotides, the CDR3 is TGTGCCAGCAGCATCAAAGCTGTCCAGAACACCGGGGAGCTGTTTTTT. The encoded protein is CASSIKAVQNTGELFF. The chain uses TRBV9 and TRBJ2-2; D unclear. Germline loops: CDR1 SGDLS, CDR2 YYNGEE. The CDR3 runs 16 residues. Trimming pared 4 bases from V and 1 base from J, leaving 14 bases between.

The rearrangement joins TRBV15 to TRBJ1-2, with D hard to call. The V gene's germline CDR1 is LNHNV and CDR2 YYDKDF (reference sequence). The CDR3 sequence is 15 residues long. The V end was cut by 0 bases, the J end by 4 bases, with 12 bases between. The CDR3 region is CATSRDVGKGYGYTF. The CDR3 DNA follows: TGTGCCACCAGCAGAGATGTAGGGAAGGGCTATGGCTACACCTTC.

This chain joins TRBV7-2 and TRBJ1-1; the D is unclear. Germline V lookup: CDR1 SGHTA, CDR2 FQGNSA. The CDR3 loop spans 16 amino acids. Deletions cut 1 base from V and 4 bases from J, with 16 bases between. CDR3 region: CASSLDATRSTTEAFF. CDR3 bases: TGTGCCAGCAGCTTAGACGCCACCAGGAGTACCACTGAAGCTTTCTTT.

V and J are TRBV4-3 and TRBJ2-2; D is uncertain. Trimming left V 0 bases short and J 10 bases short, with 12 bases between. The CDR3 extends over 14 amino acids. CDR1 is LGHNA and CDR2 is YSLEER in the germline V gene. The CDR3 loop reads CASSQDMAPVELFF. The CDR3, as DNA: TGCGCCAGCAGCCAAGATATGGCCCCCGTGGAGCTGTTTTTT.

The chain couples TRBV29-1 to TRBJ2-5, with 8 bases fitting TRBD1. Germline values: CDR1 SQVTM, CDR2 ANQGSEA. Trimming took 5 bases from V and 5 from J; bases not matched to a gene: 4. This CDR3 is built from 12 residues. Here the CDR3 DNA reads TGCAGCGTTCAGGGGGCCCGCGAGACCCAGTACTTC. Translation gives CSVQGARETQYF.

The table lists this clone with a count of one. This sequence joins TRBV6-5 and TRBJ1-2, with TRBD1 as a possible D gene (6 bases). Trimming removed 5 bases from V and 4 bases from J, with 17 bases in between. This CDR3 comprises 15 residues. Germline V gene sequence: CDR1 MNHEY, CDR2 SVGAGI. The CDR3 reads CASSGPEGGTYGYTF. For the CDR3, the DNA is TGTGCCAGCAGTGGCCCTGAGGGGGGGACCTATGGCTACACCTTC.

The chain is built from TRBV7-9 and TRBJ2-7; TRBD1 is a possible D gene (5 bases). This CDR3 has 15 residues. Trimming removed 3 bases from V and 5 bases from J, with 17 bases in between. Germline values: CDR1 SEHNR, CDR2 FQNEAQ (reference sequence). The CDR3 coding sequence is TGTGCCAGCAGCTTCCTTCCGACAGTGACCCACGAGCAGTACTTC. It codes for CASSFLPTVTHEQYF.

This clone showed up just a few times. CDR3 region: CASWTGAGNTIYF. The CDR3 coding sequence is TGTGCCAGCTGGACAGGGGCAGGAAACACCATATATTTT. V and J are TRBV19 and TRBJ1-3, with 9 bases fitting TRBD1. The CDR3 consists of 13 residues. Trimming removed 9 bases from V and 4 bases from J; junction bases left unmatched: 4. Germline V gene lookup returns CDR1 LNHDA and CDR2 SQIVND (reference sequence).

The gene calls are TRBV27 and TRBJ2-2; D is perhaps TRBD1 (7 bases). Germline CDR1 reads MNHEY; CDR2 reads SMNVEV (reference sequence). The CDR3 loop spans 17 amino acids. With 5 bases removed from V and 0 bases from J, the gap between germline ends came to 16 bases. The DNA for the CDR3 is TGTGCCAGCAGTCTACTCAGGGGGGCAACGAACACCGGGGAGCTGTTTTTT. Translation: CASSLLRGATNTGELFF.

The chain has TRBV9 and TRBJ2-3; possibly TRBD2 for D (6 bases). The germline CDR1 and CDR2 sequences are SGDLS and YYNGEE. There are 16 residues in the CDR3. Trimming removed 1 base at V and 3 bases at J, with 15 bases between. The CDR3: CASSVQPSGSTDTQYF. CDR3 DNA sequence: TGTGCCAGCAGCGTACAGCCCAGCGGGTCAACAGATACGCAGTATTTT. Variable domain in full (rest from reference TRBV9 and TRBJ2-3): DSGVTQTPKHLITATGQRVTLRCSPRSGDLSVYWYQQSLDQGLQFLIQYYNGEERAKGNILERFSAQQFPDLHSELNLSSLELGDSALYFCASSVQPSGSTDTQYFGPGTRLTVL.

The V gene is TRBV19, the J gene TRBJ1-2, with D perhaps matching TRBD1 (5 bases). Germline CDR1 is LNHDA and CDR2 is SQIVND (reference sequence). Trimming pared 5 bases from V and 4 bases from J, leaving 17 bases between. The CDR3 consists of 15 residues. CDR3 loop: CASSVRQFSPYGYTF. The CDR3 nucleotides are TGTGCCAGTAGTGTTCGACAGTTTTCCCCCTATGGCTACACCTTC.

This sequence joins TRBV5-1 and TRBJ2-7; the D gene is possibly TRBD2 (6 bases). Trimming took off 2 bases at V and 2 bases at J, with 14 bases between the two ends. This CDR3 spans 15 amino acids. The germline CDR1 and CDR2 sequences are SGHRS and YFSETQ. For the CDR3, the DNA is TGCGCCAGCAGCTTTTCAGGAGGGCCAGCCTACGAGCAGTACTTC. Translating it yields CASSFSGGPAYEQYF.

The chain recombines TRBV28 with TRBJ1-5; D unresolved. Germline V gives CDR1 MDHEN, CDR2 SYDVKM. The CDR3 is made up of 14 amino acids. V was cut by 6 bases and J by 3 bases, with 12 bases left in between. CDR3 DNA sequence: TGTGCCAGCAGCCCTGGAGGGCCCAATCAGCCCCAGCATTTT. This gives the protein CASSPGGPNQPQHF.

The V call is TRBV6-5, the J call TRBJ1-2; perhaps TRBD1 as D (5 bases). This CDR3 has 14 amino acids. Germline values: CDR1 MNHEY, CDR2 SVGAGI. The V gene lost 4 bases and the J gene lost 5 bases, with 14 bases spanning the gap. The CDR3 protein is CASSFLSGTYGYTF. CDR3 bases: TGTGCCAGCAGTTTCCTCTCCGGGACGTATGGCTACACCTTC.

This chain uses TRBV14 with TRBJ2-4, with D unclear. This CDR3 has 18 amino acids. Trimming cost V 1 base and J 0 bases, with 16 bases left between them. In germline, CDR1 is SGHDN, CDR2 FVKESK. CDR3 DNA: TGTGCCAGCAGCCAAGGCACTGACTGGCGGTTAGCCAAAAACATTCAGTACTTC. Protein product: CASSQGTDWRLAKNIQYF.

The chain joins TRBV5-1 to TRBJ2-1; 8 bases agree with TRBD2. V shed 0 bases and J 6 bases; nucleotides not matched to a gene: 11. This CDR3 comprises 17 residues. Germline loops: CDR1 SGHRS, CDR2 YFSETQ. The CDR3 is CASSLASQAGALNEQFF. The CDR3 bases are TGCGCCAGCAGCTTGGCGTCCCAAGCGGGAGCCCTCAATGAGCAGTTCTTC.

The chain uses TRBV6-1 and TRBJ2-1; D is perhaps TRBD1 (6 bases). This CDR3 contains 13 residues. Germline V gives CDR1 MNHNS, CDR2 SASEGT. The V end was cut by 6 bases, the J end by 3 bases, with 9 bases between. This CDR3 reads CASRQGLYNEQFF. The CDR3 DNA follows: TGTGCCAGCAGACAGGGTCTCTACAATGAGCAGTTCTTC.

The CDR3 region has the DNA TGTGCCAGCAGCCAACGGGGGGCAGTGGACGAGCAGTACTTC. This codes for CASSQRGAVDEQYF. This rearrangement joins TRBV6-1 to TRBJ2-7; tentative D call: TRBD2 (7 bases). V was cut by 6 bases and J by 5 bases, with 17 bases left in between. Germline CDR1 MNHNS, CDR2 SASEGT. CDR3 length: 14 amino acids.

This chain links TRBV7-2 with TRBJ1-6; D gene ambiguous. Deletions cut 2 bases from V and 5 bases from J, with 16 bases between. This CDR3 has 17 residues. Germline V gene sequence: CDR1 SGHTA, CDR2 FQGNSA. For the CDR3, the DNA is TGTGCCAGCAGCTTACCGGTGGACCCAAGGCATAATTCACCCCTCCACTTT. Its translation is CASSLPVDPRHNSPLHF.

This rearrangement joins TRBV10-1 to TRBJ2-3, with TRBD2 matching over 8 bases. This CDR3 has 14 amino acids. V was pared by 4 bases and J by 3 bases, with 3 bases of the junction left unmatched. The germline V gene has CDR1 WNHNN and CDR2 SYGVQD (reference sequence). CDR3 amino acids: CASSVAGRTDTQYF. For the CDR3, the DNA is TGCGCCAGCAGTGTAGCGGGGAGAACAGATACGCAGTATTTT.

The chain couples TRBV18 to TRBJ2-1; D is perhaps TRBD2 (6 bases). The length of the CDR3 is 16 residues. Deletions cut 5 bases from V and 6 bases from J, with 20 bases between. Germline CDR1 is KGHSH and CDR2 is LQKENI. The CDR3 bases are TGTGCCAGCTCATCGGGACTGTCGGCAGTAAGCAATGAGCAGTTCTTC. Its translation: CASSSGLSAVSNEQFF. The variable domain in full, completed from reference TRBV18 and TRBJ2-1, reads NAGVMQNPRHLVRRRGQEARLRCSPMKGHSHVYWYRQLPEEGLKFMVYLQKENIIDESGMPKERFSAEFPKEGPSILRIQQVVRGDSAAYFCASSSGLSAVSNEQFFGPGTRLTVL.

V gene TRBV4-3 combines with J gene TRBJ2-3; TRBD1 agrees at 7 bases. In germline, CDR1 is LGHNA, CDR2 YSLEER. Unmatched junction bases numbered 7, after V lost 2 bases and J lost 11 bases. The CDR3 is 13 residues long. CDR3 in amino acids: CASSQQTGTVQYF. The CDR3 DNA reads as TGCGCCAGCAGCCAACAGACCGGGACAGTGCAGTATTTT.

The V and J genes are TRBV7-9 and TRBJ1-1, with 9 bases that match TRBD1. CDR1 is SEHNR and CDR2 is FQNEAQ in the germline V gene (reference sequence). V lost 5 bases and J lost 5; bases outside the gene matches: 15. The CDR3 extends over 17 amino acids. This chain's CDR3 is CASSQTRDREDWTEAFF. Written as DNA, the CDR3 is TGTGCCAGCAGCCAAACACGGGACAGGGAAGATTGGACTGAAGCTTTCTTT.